This TCR beta chain originates from a study of shared clonotypes between healthy human individuals. Study details: The composition of the donors was a couple of women and a few men aged 18 to 49. CD4 naive cells filled three plates per donor, CD4 memory three, CD8 naive two and CD8 memory one.

Findings and limits, study-wide: Generally, naive subsets came out with larger estimated richness than memory subsets.

An approximately 210 ng quantity of DNA, tens of thousands of T cell genomes, went into the sorted-subset replicate PCRs. Profiled with immunoSEQ multiplex PCR; TCRdb holds only in-frame clones, not every one. The sample lists roughly 2 million clones, about 95% occurring once. Selected positively for CCR7 and CD45RO-negative, naive CD8 cells excluded terminally differentiated effector memory CD45RA+ cells. Germline V gene lookup returns CDR1 MNHEY and CDR2 SMNVEV (reference sequence). V was trimmed by 0 bases and J by 5 bases, leaving 14 bases between them. This CDR3 has 17 amino acids. About this clone itself: Its specificity is not known.

Input material: naive CD8+ T cells sorted from blood. The sequence was collected from a man aged 18 to 35 in good health. This sequence joins TRBV27 and TRBJ1-6, with D tentatively TRBD1 (5 bases). The CDR3 DNA reads TGTGCCAGCAGTTTATCAATCGGGACGGCAAATAATTCACCCCTCCACTTT. Amino acid sequence: CASSLSIGTANNSPLHF.